The source of this TCR beta chain is a study of identical twins. Overall study findings and caveats: Clonotypes of the beta chain that were abundant in cord blood carried fewer insertions (memory repertoires showed none). Alpha sequences that were out-of-frame and twin-shared showed an excess of low generation probability. For monozygotic twins, models underestimated out-of-frame TCR alpha sharing.

Template switching introduced a universal primer site, and the cDNA bore unique molecular identifiers. TCRdb reanalysed the 5' RACE reads using MiXCR and keeps one entry per CDR3 protein. The sample lists around 250,000 distinct CDR3 sequences, about an eighth occurring once. This clonotype was counted between two and nine times. Antigen unknown. The V and J ends lost 2 bases and 2 bases respectively, with 12 bases between them. The CDR3 covers 15 residues. Germline V gives CDR1 SGHTA, CDR2 FQGNSA. This same sample was also part of a study on yellow fever vaccine responses in identical twins.

The rearrangement joins TRBV7-2 to TRBJ1-1; D is unresolved. Sequencing input: memory (CD45RO+) T cells sorted from blood. This receptor was identified in a woman under 30 in good health. CDR3 protein: CASSLRQYQNTEAFF. In nucleotides, the CDR3 is TGTGCCAGCAGCTTACGGCAGTACCAAAACACTGAAGCTTTCTTT. The full variable domain, completed using reference TRBV7-2 and TRBJ1-1, is GAGVSQSPSNKVTEKGKDVELRCDPISGHTALYWYRQSLGQGLEFLIYFQGNSAPDKSGLPSDRFSAERTGGSVSTLTIQRTQQEDSAVYLCASSLRQYQNTEAFFGQGTRLTVV.